The T cell receptor beta chain described here comes from a study of CXCR4 blockade with PD-1 therapy in pancreatic cancer. Sequenced by immunoSEQ multiplex PCR; TCRdb stores in-frame clones only, minus some. The table includes roughly 15,000 clones, 55% to 85% detected once. Sequenced sample: tumor tissue. The source is a human donor with pancreatic ductal adenocarcinoma.

Here the CDR3 reads CASTKAGARASVHGYTF. In nucleotides, the CDR3 is TGTGCCAGTACTAAGGCGGGGGCTCGAGCATCCGTTCATGGCTACACCTTC. This chain connects TRBV19 to TRBJ1-2; D may be TRBD1 (6 bases). The CDR3 spans 17 residues. CDR1 and CDR2 from the germline V gene are LNHDA and SQIVND (reference sequence). V lost 7 bases to trimming and J lost 6 bases, with 27 bases between them.